A single sample gave rise to the 23 T cell receptor beta chains below, sequenced in a study of cytomegalovirus exposure and HLA in healthy donors. PCR primers comprised 60 Vbeta and 13 Jbeta primers. Data came from immunoSEQ multiplex PCR; TCRdb stores just in-frame clones and leaves some out. The sample gives 98,000 or so clones, around a tenth of which show up once; about 5% is in the top ten. The sample taken for sequencing was PBMCs. Every receptor here comes from a man in his forties in good health and CMV-seropositive.

This clone has more than one count but fewer than ten. V and J are TRBV28 and TRBJ1-5, with no clear D. Germline V gene sequence: CDR1 MDHEN, CDR2 SYDVKM. The CDR3 is made up of 13 amino acids. With 8 bases removed from V and 4 bases from J, the gap between germline ends came to 12 bases. CDR3 residues: CASFGRHNQPQHF. The CDR3 bases are TGTGCCAGCTTTGGCAGGCATAATCAGCCCCAGCATTTT.

The chain employs TRBV10-3 and TRBJ2-3, with 11 bases lining up with TRBD2. Trimming cost V 8 bases and J 0 bases; bases outside gene matches: 10. Germline V gene sequence: CDR1 ENHRY, CDR2 SYGVKD. The CDR3 runs to 17 residues. This CDR3 reads CAIEQGLAEPSTDTQYF. The CDR3, as DNA: TGTGCCATCGAGCAGGGACTAGCGGAACCTAGCACAGATACGCAGTATTTT.

A few counts support this clone. The chain carries TRBV9 and TRBJ2-7, with a weak D call TRBD1 (5 bases). Germline V gene lookup returns CDR1 SGDLS and CDR2 YYNGEE. V lost 0 bases, J lost 3 bases, and 13 bases lay in between. CDR3 length: 15 residues. The CDR3 spells CASSVEWGKDYEQYF. The CDR3 DNA sequence: TGTGCCAGCAGCGTAGAGTGGGGCAAGGACTACGAGCAGTACTTC.

V usage is TRBV27 and J usage is TRBJ2-1, with D possibly matching TRBD2 (5 bases). V lost 2 bases and J 2 bases, leaving 10 bases between the germline ends. Germline-derived CDR1 and CDR2 are MNHEY and SMNVEV (reference sequence). This CDR3 is 15 amino acids long. The CDR3 spells CASSLTTNTYNEQFF. CDR3 nucleotide sequence: TGTGCCAGCAGTTTAACGACTAACACCTACAATGAGCAGTTCTTC.

V usage is TRBV5-4 and J usage is TRBJ2-1, with 9 bases lining up with TRBD1. The J segment lost 4 bases and the V segment lost 0 bases, leaving 5 bases of the junction unmatched. CDR1 and CDR2 from the germline V gene are SGHNT and YYREEE (reference sequence). The CDR3 covers 16 residues. CDR3 region: CASSLGGQGRYNEQFF. CDR3 DNA: TGTGCCAGCAGCTTGGGGGGACAGGGCAGGTACAATGAGCAGTTCTTC.

This clone was seen a handful of times. CDR3 amino acids: CAISEDIYEQYF. The CDR3 DNA reads TGTGCCATCAGTGAAGACATCTACGAGCAGTACTTC. The chain has TRBV10-3 and TRBJ2-7; the D is unclear. CDR1 is ENHRY and CDR2 is SYGVKD in the germline V gene. V was cut by 3 bases and J by 3 bases, with 6 bases left in between. This CDR3 has 12 residues.

This clone turned up a few times. This chain uses TRBV19 with TRBJ1-2; maybe TRBD1 (6 bases). V lost 6 bases, J lost 6 bases, and 20 bases lay in between. Germline-derived CDR1 and CDR2 are LNHDA and SQIVND (reference sequence). The CDR3 runs to 15 residues. CDR3 amino acids: CASRLQGATEDGYTF. The CDR3 coding sequence is TGTGCCAGTAGATTACAGGGCGCCACAGAGGATGGCTACACCTTC. The full variable domain, in which reference TRBV19 and TRBJ1-2 provide the parts outside the CDR3, is DGGITQSPKYLFRKEGQNVTLSCEQNLNHDAMYWYRQDPGQGLRLIYYSQIVNDFQKGDIAEGYSVSREKKESFPLTVTSAQKNPTAFYLCASRLQGATEDGYTFGSGTRLTVV.

The chain employs TRBV19 and TRBJ1-1, with TRBD1 as a possible D gene (5 bases). Germline loops: CDR1 LNHDA, CDR2 SQIVND (reference sequence). The CDR3 extends over 12 amino acids. Trimming cost V 7 bases and J 5 bases, with 11 bases left between them. The CDR3 reads CASMRGRTEAFF. For the CDR3, the DNA is TGTGCCAGTATGCGGGGGAGAACTGAAGCTTTCTTT.

This chain links TRBV27 with TRBJ2-2; TRBD1 matches at 7 bases. From germline, CDR1 is MNHEY and CDR2 SMNVEV (reference sequence). V lost 0 bases, J lost 5 bases, and 3 bases stayed unmatched. CDR3 length: 15 amino acids. This chain's CDR3 is CASSLSTGPTGELFF. DNA of the CDR3: TGTGCCAGCAGTTTATCGACAGGGCCTACCGGGGAGCTGTTTTTT.

The rearrangement uses TRBV7-9 and TRBJ2-7; D is unclear. CDR1 is SEHNR, CDR2 FQNEAQ, per germline (reference sequence). V was clipped by 7 bases and J by 6 bases, with 13 bases between them. The CDR3 is 12 residues long. In nucleotides, the CDR3 is TGTGCCAGCACTCGAAGCGCTGGCGAGCAGTACTTC. Its protein is CASTRSAGEQYF.

In its sample, this clone was seen a few times. This CDR3 is CASSLVAAGANSPLHF. CDR3 bases: TGTGCCAGCAGCTTAGTCGCGGCAGGGGCCAATTCACCCCTCCACTTT. The chain carries TRBV7-2 and TRBJ1-6; D might be TRBD1 (6 bases). Germline assignment: CDR1 SGHTA and CDR2 FQGNSA. Trimming left V 1 base short and J 7 bases short, with 14 bases between. The CDR3 length is 16 residues.

This clone was picked up a small number of times. V gene TRBV19 combines with J gene TRBJ1-6; 8 nucleotides agree with TRBD1. The length of the CDR3 is 14 residues. CDR1 and CDR2 from the germline V gene are LNHDA and SQIVND (reference sequence). V shed 6 bases and J 8 bases; nucleotides not matched to a gene: 6. This CDR3 reads CASSTQGAYSPLHF. The CDR3 DNA reads as TGTGCCAGTAGCACGCAGGGGGCTTATTCACCCCTCCACTTT.

The V and J genes are TRBV27 and TRBJ1-1; D gene uncertain. The CDR3 sequence is 16 residues long. V lost 5 bases, J lost 4 bases, and 20 bases lay in between. Germline V gene sequence: CDR1 MNHEY, CDR2 SMNVEV (reference sequence). In DNA form, the CDR3 reads TGTGCCAGCAGTGGTGCAGATATCCCTCGTTCCACTGAAGCTTTCTTT. Its translation is CASSGADIPRSTEAFF.

The sample holds a few counts of this clone. This chain connects TRBV7-2 to TRBJ2-5; D may be TRBD2 (6 bases). This CDR3 contains 16 residues. V shed 1 base and J shed 5 bases, with 17 bases lying between them. The V gene's germline CDR1 is SGHTA and CDR2 FQGNSA. CDR3 loop: CASSLGPTGVRETQYF. CDR3 coding DNA: TGTGCCAGCAGCTTAGGACCTACGGGGGTTCGGGAGACCCAGTACTTC.

The rearrangement joins TRBV11-2 to TRBJ2-1, with 16 positions matching TRBD2. Germline lookup yields CDR1 SGHAT and CDR2 FQNNGV. CDR3 size: 16 residues. The V and J ends lost 8 bases and 10 bases, in that order; junction bases with no gene match: 11. CDR3 in amino acids: CASDPQRGLAGGEQFF. The DNA for the CDR3 is TGTGCCAGCGACCCTCAGCGGGGACTAGCGGGAGGGGAGCAGTTCTTC.

This clone occurred a few times. The V gene is TRBV7-9, the J gene TRBJ2-2; 7 bases agree with TRBD1. This CDR3 region has 15 residues. With 5 bases clipped from V and 2 bases from J, the junction kept 5 bases outside the gene matches. The germline CDR1 and CDR2 sequences are SEHNR and FQNEAQ (reference sequence). CDR3 loop: CASSQWTGNTGELFF. The DNA for the CDR3 is TGTGCCAGCAGCCAATGGACAGGAAACACCGGGGAGCTGTTTTTT.

This clone was found a few times. J is TRBJ2-1 and V is TRBV4-3; D perhaps matches TRBD2 (5 bases). Germline lookup yields CDR1 LGHNA and CDR2 YSLEER. The CDR3 runs to 13 residues. V dropped 0 bases and J dropped 8 bases, with 8 bases sitting between them. The chain's CDR3 is CASSQDTEDEQFF. Written as DNA, the CDR3 is TGCGCCAGCAGCCAAGATACGGAGGATGAGCAGTTCTTC.

A single count supports this clone. V and J are TRBV7-9 and TRBJ2-6, with D maybe TRBD1 (6 bases). The V gene lost 7 bases and the J gene lost 4 bases, with 11 bases spanning the gap. Germline V gives CDR1 SEHNR, CDR2 FQNEAQ (reference sequence). The CDR3 is 14 residues long. The CDR3 DNA reads TGTGCCAGCAATACAGGGCTAGGGGCCAACGTCCTGACTTTC. Amino acid sequence: CASNTGLGANVLTF.

CDR3 DNA: TGTGCCAGCAGCAAAGTTCGGGACAGGGGGCCGAGGACCGGGGAGCTGTTTTTT. Its protein is CASSKVRDRGPRTGELFF. The gene calls are TRBV21-1 and TRBJ2-2; the listed D gene, TRBD1, was not tested against the DNA. TRBV21-1 is recorded as a pseudogene. The CDR3 contains 18 residues.

This clone has more than one count but fewer than ten. This chain joins TRBV19 and TRBJ2-7, with 10 bases identical to TRBD1. There are 16 residues in the CDR3. Germline loops: CDR1 LNHDA, CDR2 SQIVND (reference sequence). V shed 6 bases, J shed 3 bases, and the junction held 11 bases outside the gene matches. The CDR3 DNA reads TGTGCCAGTAGGCCACCCCCCGGGACAGGGGTCTACGAGCAGTACTTC. It codes for CASRPPPGTGVYEQYF.

As regards this clone: The junction shows a germline mismatch at one end, possibly a read error. J is TRBJ2-7 and V is TRBV6-5, with TRBD2 matching over 7 bases. This CDR3 contains 13 residues. Germline assignment: CDR1 MNHEY and CDR2 SVGAGI. CDR3 loop: CASRLSGDPSWNF. The DNA of the CDR3 is TGTGCCAGCAGGCTGAGCGGGGACCCCTCCTGGAACTTC.

This clone turned up a few times. This chain links TRBV19 with TRBJ2-5; 11 nucleotides agree with TRBD2. This CDR3 contains 15 residues. Germline CDR1 reads LNHDA; CDR2 reads SQIVND (reference sequence). Trimming at V came to 3 bases and at J to 0 bases, leaving 0 bases not matched to a gene. DNA of the CDR3: TGTGCCAGTAGTATGACTAGCGGGGACCAAGAGACCCAGTACTTC. Its translation: CASSMTSGDQETQYF.

J is TRBJ2-5 and V is TRBV10-1; 11 bases are a match to TRBD2. This CDR3 comprises 16 residues. CDR1 is WNHNN and CDR2 is SYGVQD in the germline V gene (reference sequence). Trimming removed 5 bases from V and 5 bases from J; junction bases left unmatched: 10. The CDR3 DNA reads TGCGCCAGCAGTTCATCCTTAGCGGGAGGGCGCGAGACCCAGTACTTC. Protein product: CASSSSLAGGRETQYF.